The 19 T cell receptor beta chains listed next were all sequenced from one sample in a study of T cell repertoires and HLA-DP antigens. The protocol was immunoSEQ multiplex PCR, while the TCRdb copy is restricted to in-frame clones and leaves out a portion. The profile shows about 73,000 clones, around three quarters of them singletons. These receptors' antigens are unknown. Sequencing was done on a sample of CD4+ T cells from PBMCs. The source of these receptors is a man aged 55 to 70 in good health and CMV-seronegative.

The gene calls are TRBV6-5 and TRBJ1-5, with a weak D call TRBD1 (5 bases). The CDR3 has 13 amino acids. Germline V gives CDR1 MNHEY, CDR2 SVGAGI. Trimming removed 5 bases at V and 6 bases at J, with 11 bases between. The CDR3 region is CASSPPGGQPQHF. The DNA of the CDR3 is TGTGCCAGCAGTCCCCCGGGGGGTCAGCCCCAGCATTTT.

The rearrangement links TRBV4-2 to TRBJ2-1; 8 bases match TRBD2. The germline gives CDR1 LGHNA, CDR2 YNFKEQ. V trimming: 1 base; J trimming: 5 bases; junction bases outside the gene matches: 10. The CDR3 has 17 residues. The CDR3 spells CASSQGVGGGPNNEQFF. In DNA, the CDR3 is TGTGCCAGCAGCCAAGGGGTGGGCGGGGGGCCAAACAATGAGCAGTTCTTC.

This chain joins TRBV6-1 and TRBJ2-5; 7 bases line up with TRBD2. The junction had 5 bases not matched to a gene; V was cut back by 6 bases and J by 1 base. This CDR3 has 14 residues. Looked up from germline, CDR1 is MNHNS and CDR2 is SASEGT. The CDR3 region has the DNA TGTGCCAGCAGCCCGTCTAGCGGCCAAGAGACCCAGTACTTC. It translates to CASSPSSGQETQYF.

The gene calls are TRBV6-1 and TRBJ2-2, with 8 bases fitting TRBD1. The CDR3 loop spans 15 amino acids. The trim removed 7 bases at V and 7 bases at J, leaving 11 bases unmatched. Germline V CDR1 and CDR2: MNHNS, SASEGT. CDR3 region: CASTTTGGRGGELFF. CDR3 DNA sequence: TGTGCCAGCACTACTACAGGGGGACGTGGCGGGGAGCTGTTTTTT.

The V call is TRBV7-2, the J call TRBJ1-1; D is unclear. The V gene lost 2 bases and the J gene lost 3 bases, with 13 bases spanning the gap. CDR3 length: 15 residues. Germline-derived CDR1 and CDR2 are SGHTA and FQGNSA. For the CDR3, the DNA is TGTGCCAGCAGCTTAATAAGCCCGCCGGACACTGAAGCTTTCTTT. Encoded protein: CASSLISPPDTEAFF.

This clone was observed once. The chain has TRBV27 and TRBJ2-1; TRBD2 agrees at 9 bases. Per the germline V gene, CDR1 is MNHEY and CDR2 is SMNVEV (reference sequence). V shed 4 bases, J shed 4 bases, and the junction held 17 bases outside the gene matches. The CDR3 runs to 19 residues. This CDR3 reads CASSWGGGLAGGGYNEQFF. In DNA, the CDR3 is TGTGCCAGCAGTTGGGGAGGGGGATTGGCGGGAGGGGGATACAATGAGCAGTTCTTC.

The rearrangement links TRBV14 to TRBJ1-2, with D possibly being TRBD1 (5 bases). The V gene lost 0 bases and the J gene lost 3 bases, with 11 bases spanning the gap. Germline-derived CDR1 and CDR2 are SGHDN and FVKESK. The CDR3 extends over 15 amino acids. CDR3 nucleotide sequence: TGTGCCAGCAGCCAAGATTTTCGGGGCGACTATGGCTACACCTTC. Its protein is CASSQDFRGDYGYTF.

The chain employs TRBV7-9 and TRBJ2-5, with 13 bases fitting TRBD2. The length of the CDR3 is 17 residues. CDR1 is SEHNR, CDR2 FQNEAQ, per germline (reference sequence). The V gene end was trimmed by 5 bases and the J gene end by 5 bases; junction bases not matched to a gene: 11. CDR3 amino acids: CASSRTGTSGDGETQYF. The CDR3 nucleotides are TGTGCCAGCAGCCGAACCGGGACTAGCGGGGACGGGGAGACCCAGTACTTC.

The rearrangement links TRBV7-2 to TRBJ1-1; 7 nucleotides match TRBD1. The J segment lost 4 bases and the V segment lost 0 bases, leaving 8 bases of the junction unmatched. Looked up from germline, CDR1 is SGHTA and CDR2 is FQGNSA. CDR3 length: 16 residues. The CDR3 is CASSLARVQGGTEAFF. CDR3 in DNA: TGTGCCAGCAGCTTAGCGCGGGTTCAGGGGGGCACTGAAGCTTTCTTT.

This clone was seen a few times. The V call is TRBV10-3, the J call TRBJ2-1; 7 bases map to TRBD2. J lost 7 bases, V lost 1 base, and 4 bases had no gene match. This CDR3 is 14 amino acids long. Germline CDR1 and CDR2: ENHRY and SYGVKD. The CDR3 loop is CAISELAGWNEQFF. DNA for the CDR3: TGTGCCATCAGTGAGTTAGCGGGTTGGAATGAGCAGTTCTTC.

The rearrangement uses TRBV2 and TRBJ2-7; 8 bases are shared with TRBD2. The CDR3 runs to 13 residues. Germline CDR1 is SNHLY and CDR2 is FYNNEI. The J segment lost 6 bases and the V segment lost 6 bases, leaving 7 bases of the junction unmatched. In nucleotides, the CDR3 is TGTGCCAGCAGCGCGGGACTAGGGGTCGAGCAGTACGTC. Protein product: CASSAGLGVEQYV.

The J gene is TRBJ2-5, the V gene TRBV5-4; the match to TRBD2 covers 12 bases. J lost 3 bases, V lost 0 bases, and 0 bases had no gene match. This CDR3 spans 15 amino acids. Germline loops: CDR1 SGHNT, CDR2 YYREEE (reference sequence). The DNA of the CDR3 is TGTGCCAGCAGCTTGGGGACTAGCGGGGAAGAGACCCAGTACTTC. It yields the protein CASSLGTSGEETQYF.

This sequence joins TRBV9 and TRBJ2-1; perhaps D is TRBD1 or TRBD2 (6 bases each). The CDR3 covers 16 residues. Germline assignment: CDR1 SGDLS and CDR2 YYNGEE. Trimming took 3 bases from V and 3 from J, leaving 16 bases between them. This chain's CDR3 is CASSARGGLRYNEQFF. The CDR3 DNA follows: TGTGCCAGCAGCGCCCGAGGGGGACTTCGCTACAATGAGCAGTTCTTC.

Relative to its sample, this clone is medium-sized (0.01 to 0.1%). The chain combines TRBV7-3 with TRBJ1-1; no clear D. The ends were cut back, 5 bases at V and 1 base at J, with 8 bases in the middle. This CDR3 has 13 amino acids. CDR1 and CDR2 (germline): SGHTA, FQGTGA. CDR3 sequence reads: CASSAVGNTEAFF. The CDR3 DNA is TGTGCCAGCAGCGCCGTCGGGAACACTGAAGCTTTCTTT.

Here the CDR3 DNA reads TGTGCCAGCAGCTTGCTCGCCGGGACAGGGGGCGCGGGAGATACGCAGTATTTT. It is translated as CASSLLAGTGGAGDTQYF. J is TRBJ2-3 and V is TRBV5-4; TRBD1 aligns across 12 bases. Trimming took 1 base from V and 5 from J; bases not matched to a gene: 11. CDR1 is SGHNT and CDR2 is YYREEE in the germline V gene (reference sequence). This CDR3 spans 18 amino acids.

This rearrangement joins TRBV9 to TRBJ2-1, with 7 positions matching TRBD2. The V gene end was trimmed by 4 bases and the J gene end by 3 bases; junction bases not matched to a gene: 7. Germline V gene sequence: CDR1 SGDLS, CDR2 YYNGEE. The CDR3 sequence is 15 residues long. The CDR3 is CASSLDRGDYNEQFF. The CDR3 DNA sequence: TGTGCCAGCAGCTTAGATCGGGGGGACTACAATGAGCAGTTCTTC.

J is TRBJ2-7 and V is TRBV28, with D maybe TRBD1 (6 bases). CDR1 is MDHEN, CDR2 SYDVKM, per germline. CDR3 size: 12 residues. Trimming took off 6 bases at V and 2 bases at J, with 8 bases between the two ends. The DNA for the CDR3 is TGTGCCAGCAGGGACAGTACCTACGAGCAGTACTTC. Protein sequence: CASRDSTYEQYF.

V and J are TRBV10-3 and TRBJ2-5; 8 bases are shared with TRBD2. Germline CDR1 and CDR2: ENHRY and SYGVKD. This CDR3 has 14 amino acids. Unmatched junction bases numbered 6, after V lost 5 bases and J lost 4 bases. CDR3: CAISHDGLAETQYF. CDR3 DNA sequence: TGTGCCATCAGTCACGACGGACTAGCAGAGACCCAGTACTTC.

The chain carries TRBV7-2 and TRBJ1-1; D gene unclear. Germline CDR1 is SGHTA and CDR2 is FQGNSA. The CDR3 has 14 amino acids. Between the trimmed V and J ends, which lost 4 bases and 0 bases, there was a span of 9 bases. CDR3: CASSSGVMNTEAFF. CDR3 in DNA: TGTGCCAGCAGCTCCGGGGTCATGAACACTGAAGCTTTCTTT. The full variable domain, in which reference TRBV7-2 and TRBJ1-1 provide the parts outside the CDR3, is GAGVSQSPSNKVTEKGKDVELRCDPISGHTALYWYRQSLGQGLEFLIYFQGNSAPDKSGLPSDRFSAERTGGSVSTLTIQRTQQEDSAVYLCASSSGVMNTEAFFGQGTRLTVV.